This entry is about one TCR beta chain. The sample carries other DNA sequences with the same CDR3. There are 15 residues in the CDR3. V was pared by 4 bases and J by 0 bases, with 14 bases between. Germline-derived CDR1 and CDR2 are SGHNT and YYREEE (reference sequence). Clones were read by immunoSEQ multiplex PCR, and TCRdb kept only the in-frame ones, dropping some. The sample yields some 15,000 clones, around 60% seen once. This sample is drawn from a study of T cell repertoires in ileal Crohn's disease. The sequencing sample was made of ileal tissue. V and J are TRBV5-4 and TRBJ2-7; possible D gene TRBD2, 6 bases. The sequence derives from an adult with Crohn's disease. The CDR3 nucleotides read TGTGCCAGCAGCCCCGGAACTAGCAGCTCCTACGAGCAGTACTTC. It encodes CASSPGTSSSYEQYF.